The 9 T cell receptor beta chains listed next were all sequenced from one sample in a study of blood T cell repertoires in COVID-19. TCRdb's copy holds only in-frame clones and misses some; the assay was immunoSEQ multiplex PCR. The table lists hundreds of thousands of clones, around nine tenths of them singletons. Sequences were obtained from peripheral blood. All receptors come from a man between 70 and 80 years old with acute or convalescent COVID-19.

This clone is a singleton in its sample. The J gene is TRBJ1-3, the V gene TRBV5-6; D remains ambiguous. The CDR3 length is 14 residues. Trimming removed 4 bases at V and 3 bases at J, with 11 bases between. Germline V gene lookup returns CDR1 SGHDT and CDR2 YYEEEE. As DNA, the CDR3 is TGTGCCAGCAGCGATCCCCTATTTGGAAACACCATATATTTT. Protein: CASSDPLFGNTIYF.

V and J are TRBV30 and TRBJ1-4, with a possible D match to TRBD1 (6 bases). Trimming took 0 bases from V and 4 from J, leaving 12 bases between them. This CDR3 is built from 15 residues. In germline, CDR1 is GTSNPN, CDR2 SVGIG (reference sequence). CDR3 residues: CAWSVSGGGNEKLFF. The CDR3 region has the DNA TGTGCCTGGAGTGTATCGGGGGGCGGTAATGAAAAACTGTTTTTT.

This clone was counted once. The chain joins TRBV2 to TRBJ1-6, with 7 bases aligning to TRBD1. The CDR3 totals 15 residues. Germline values: CDR1 SNHLY, CDR2 FYNNEI. Unmatched junction bases numbered 9, after V lost 4 bases and J lost 9 bases. CDR3 protein: CASSGQGVLASPLHF. The CDR3 region has the DNA TGTGCCAGCAGTGGACAGGGAGTATTGGCTTCACCCCTCCACTTT.

The rearrangement uses TRBV10-3 and TRBJ1-2, with TRBD1 as a possible D gene (5 bases). V was shortened by 6 bases and J by 1 base, with 9 bases between the two germline ends. The CDR3 runs to 13 residues. Germline lookup yields CDR1 ENHRY and CDR2 SYGVKD. Here the CDR3 reads CAISEDINYGYTF. CDR3 DNA: TGTGCCATCAGCGAGGACATTAACTATGGCTACACCTTC.

Only a few counts were recorded for this clone. V is TRBV18 and J is TRBJ1-5; 12 bases fit TRBD1. Germline-derived CDR1 and CDR2 are KGHSH and LQKENI. The V gene end was trimmed by 3 bases and the J gene end by 1 base; junction bases not matched to a gene: 7. The CDR3 runs 18 residues. CDR3 in amino acids: CASSPPGTGGLSNQPQHF. The DNA for the CDR3 is TGTGCCAGCTCACCCCCCGGGACAGGGGGCTTGAGCAATCAGCCCCAGCATTTT.

The gene calls are TRBV12-3 or TRBV12-4 and TRBJ1-1; TRBD1 is a possible D gene (6 bases). This CDR3 contains 13 residues. Deletions cut 4 bases from V and 4 bases from J, with 10 bases between. CDR3 in DNA: TGTGCCAGCAGTTGGGACATGTCCACTGAAGCTTTCTTT. This codes for CASSWDMSTEAFF.

V usage is TRBV3-1 (or the pseudogene TRBV3-2) and J usage is TRBJ1-6; D gene unclear. Germline-derived CDR1 and CDR2 are LGHDT and YNNKEL (reference sequence). Trimming cost V 5 bases and J 10 bases, with 18 bases left between them. This CDR3 is 15 amino acids long. The CDR3 here is CASSSSLGLGSPLHF. The CDR3 DNA reads TGTGCCAGCAGCTCAAGCCTCGGACTCGGGTCACCCCTCCACTTT.

This sequence joins TRBV6-6 and TRBJ1-5; 8 bases map to TRBD1. Losses at the gene ends were 5 bases for V and 3 bases for J; bases not matched to a gene: 3. This CDR3 comprises 14 residues. Germline V gene lookup returns CDR1 MNHNY and CDR2 SVGAGI (reference sequence). The chain's CDR3 is CASSRQGNNQPQHF. CDR3 coding DNA: TGTGCCAGCAGTCGACAGGGGAACAATCAGCCCCAGCATTTT.

The chain uses TRBV3-1 (or the pseudogene TRBV3-2) and TRBJ1-2; TRBD1 matches 10 bases. J was trimmed by 4 bases and V by 5 bases; bases with no gene match: 10. Germline CDR1 is LGHDT and CDR2 is YNNKEL (reference sequence). This CDR3 spans 16 amino acids. CDR3 sequence: CASSSSGTGALYGYTF. For the CDR3, the DNA is TGTGCCAGCAGCTCATCCGGGACAGGGGCCCTCTATGGCTACACCTTC.